The TCR beta chain described here comes from a study of cytomegalovirus exposure and HLA in healthy donors. Overall study: Within an early data release were tens of millions of unique TCRs drawn from HLA-typed donors. General study results and limits: TCR beta chain V- and J-gene trimming was linked, in a later analysis, to a missense variant in DCLRE1C. Usually a TCR sequence was rare, but some public TCRs were found in many donors.

CDR1 is SGHTA and CDR2 is FQGNSA in the germline V gene. The V segment lost 4 bases and the J segment 3 bases; nucleotides outside the gene matches: 2. The CDR3 spans 14 residues. With 60 Vbeta and 13 Jbeta primers, the PCR was carried out. Sequencing used immunoSEQ multiplex PCR; TCRdb keeps in-frame clones, though not all of them. Among approximately 100,000 clones listed, more than 60% were seen once. As regards this clone: What it binds is not known.

The chain is built from TRBV7-2 and TRBJ2-7; 11 nucleotides align to TRBD1. The TCR originated in a man aged 60 to 69 in good health and CMV-seronegative. Sequenced input: PBMCs. CDR3 in amino acids: CASSSGTGGYEQYF. The CDR3 DNA reads as TGTGCCAGCAGCTCCGGGACAGGGGGCTACGAGCAGTACTTC.